The sequence of this T cell receptor beta chain was determined in a study of cytomegalovirus exposure and HLA in healthy donors. Whole-study results and caveats: Analysis performed later showed TCR beta chains linked to HLA being more clonally expanded than equally common others. Sequences of the TCR beta chain were said to predict the HLA-A and HLA-B alleles of most subjects accurately. CMV antigen specificity of three CMV-associated chains was confirmed in vitro.

60 Vbeta and 13 Jbeta primers were used in PCR. Here immunoSEQ multiplex PCR was the method, and the copy in TCRdb shows in-frame clones only, minus some. The profile shows approximately 170,000 clones, over 60% of them singletons. Trimming cost V 9 bases and J 3 bases, with 24 bases left between them. This CDR3 spans 16 amino acids. Per germline, CDR1 SGHRS and CDR2 YFSETQ. A word on this clone: The antigen remains undetermined.

Sequencing used PBMCs. This TCR derives from a female donor in good health and CMV-seronegative. The chain links TRBV5-1 to TRBJ1-1, with D perhaps matching TRBD1 (6 bases). CDR3 bases: TGCGCCACCCGATCGAAAGGGGGTGTAGGTGACACTGAAGCTTTCTTT. It specifies CATRSKGGVGDTEAFF.